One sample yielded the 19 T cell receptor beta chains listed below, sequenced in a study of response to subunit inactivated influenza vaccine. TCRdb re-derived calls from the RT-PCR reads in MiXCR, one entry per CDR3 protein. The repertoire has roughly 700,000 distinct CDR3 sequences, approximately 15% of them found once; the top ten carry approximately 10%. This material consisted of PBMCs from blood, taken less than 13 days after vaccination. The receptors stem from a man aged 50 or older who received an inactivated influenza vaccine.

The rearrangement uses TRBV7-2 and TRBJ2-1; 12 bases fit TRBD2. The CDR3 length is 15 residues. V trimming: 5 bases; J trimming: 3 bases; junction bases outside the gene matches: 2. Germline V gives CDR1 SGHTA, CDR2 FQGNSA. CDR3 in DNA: TGTGCCAGCAGCCCTAGCGGGAGGGTCTACAATGAGCAGTTCTTC. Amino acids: CASSPSGRVYNEQFF.

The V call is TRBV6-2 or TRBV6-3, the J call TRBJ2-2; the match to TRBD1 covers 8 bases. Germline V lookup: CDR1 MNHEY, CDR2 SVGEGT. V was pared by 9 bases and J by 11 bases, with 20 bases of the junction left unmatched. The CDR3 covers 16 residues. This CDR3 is CASLETPDRAFVELFF. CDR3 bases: TGTGCCAGTCTAGAAACCCCGGACAGGGCGTTTGTTGAGCTGTTTTTT.

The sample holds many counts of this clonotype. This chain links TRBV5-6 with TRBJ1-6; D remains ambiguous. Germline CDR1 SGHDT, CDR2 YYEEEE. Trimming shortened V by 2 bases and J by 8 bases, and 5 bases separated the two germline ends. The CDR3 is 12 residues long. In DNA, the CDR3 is TGTGCCAGCAGCTTACGGGATTCACCCCTCCACTTT. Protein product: CASSLRDSPLHF.

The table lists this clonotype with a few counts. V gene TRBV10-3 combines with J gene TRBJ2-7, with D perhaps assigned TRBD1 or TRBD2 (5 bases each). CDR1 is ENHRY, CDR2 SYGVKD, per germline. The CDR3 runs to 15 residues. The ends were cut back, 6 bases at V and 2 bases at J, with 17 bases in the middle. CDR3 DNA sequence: TGTGCCATCAGCGCCGGGACGACGAAAACCTACGAGCAGTACTTC. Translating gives CAISAGTTKTYEQYF.

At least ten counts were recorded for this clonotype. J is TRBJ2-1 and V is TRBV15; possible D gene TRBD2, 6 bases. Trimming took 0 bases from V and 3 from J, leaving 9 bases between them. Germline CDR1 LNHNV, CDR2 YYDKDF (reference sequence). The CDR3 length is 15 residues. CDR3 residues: CATSRETRSYNEQFF. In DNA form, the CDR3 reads TGTGCCACCAGCAGAGAGACTAGGAGCTACAATGAGCAGTTCTTC.

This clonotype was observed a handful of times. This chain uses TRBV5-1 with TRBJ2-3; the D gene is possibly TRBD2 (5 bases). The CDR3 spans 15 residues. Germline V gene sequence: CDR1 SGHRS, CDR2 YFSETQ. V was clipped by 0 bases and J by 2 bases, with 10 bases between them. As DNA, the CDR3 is TGCGCCAGCAGCTTGGGGCTAGCACCCACAGATACGCAGTATTTT. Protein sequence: CASSLGLAPTDTQYF. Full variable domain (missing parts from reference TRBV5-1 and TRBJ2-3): KAGVTQTPRYLIKTRGQQVTLSCSPISGHRSVSWYQQTPGQGLQFLFEYFSETQRNKGNFPGRFSGRQFSNSRSEMNVSTLELGDSALYLCASSLGLAPTDTQYFGPGTRLTVL.

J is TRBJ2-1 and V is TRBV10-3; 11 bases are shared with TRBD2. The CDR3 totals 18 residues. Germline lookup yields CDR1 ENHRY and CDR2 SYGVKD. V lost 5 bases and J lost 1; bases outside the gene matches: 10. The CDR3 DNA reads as TGTGCCATCAGTATGCCGGGACTAGCGGAAAGTTCCTACAATGAGCAGTTCTTC. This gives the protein CAISMPGLAESSYNEQFF.

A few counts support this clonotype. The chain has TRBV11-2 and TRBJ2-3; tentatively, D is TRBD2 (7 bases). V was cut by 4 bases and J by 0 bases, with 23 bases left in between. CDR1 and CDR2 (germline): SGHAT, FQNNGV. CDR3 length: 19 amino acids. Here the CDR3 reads CASSSQRWGGALSTDTQYF. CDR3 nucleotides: TGTGCCAGCAGCTCACAGAGGTGGGGGGGGGCTCTAAGCACAGATACGCAGTATTTT.

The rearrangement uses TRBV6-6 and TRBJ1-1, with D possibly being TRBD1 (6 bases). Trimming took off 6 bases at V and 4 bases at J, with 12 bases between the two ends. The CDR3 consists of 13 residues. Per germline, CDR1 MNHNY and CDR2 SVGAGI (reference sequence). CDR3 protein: CASRFTQGTEAFF. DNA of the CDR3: TGTGCCAGCAGATTCACACAGGGCACTGAAGCTTTCTTT.

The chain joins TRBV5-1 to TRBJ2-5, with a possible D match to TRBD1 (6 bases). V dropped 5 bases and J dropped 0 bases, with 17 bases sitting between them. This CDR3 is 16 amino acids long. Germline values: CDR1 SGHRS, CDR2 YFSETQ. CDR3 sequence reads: CASRPGVGWYQETQYF. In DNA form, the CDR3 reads TGCGCCAGCAGGCCAGGGGTCGGCTGGTACCAAGAGACCCAGTACTTC.

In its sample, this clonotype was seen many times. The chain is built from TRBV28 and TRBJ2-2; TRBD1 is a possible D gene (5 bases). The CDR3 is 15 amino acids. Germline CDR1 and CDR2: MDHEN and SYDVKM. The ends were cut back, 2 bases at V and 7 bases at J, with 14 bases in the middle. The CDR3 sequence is CASSLSNSQGGELFF. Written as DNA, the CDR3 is TGTGCCAGCAGTTTAAGTAACTCGCAGGGCGGGGAGCTGTTTTTT.

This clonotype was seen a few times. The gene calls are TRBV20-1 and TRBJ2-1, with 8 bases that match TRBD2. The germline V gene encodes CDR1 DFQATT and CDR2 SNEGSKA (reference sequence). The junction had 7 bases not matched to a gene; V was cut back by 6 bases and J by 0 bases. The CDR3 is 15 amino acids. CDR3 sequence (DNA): TGCAGTGCAGCTAGCGGGCTGAGCTCCTACAATGAGCAGTTCTTC. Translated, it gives CSAASGLSSYNEQFF.

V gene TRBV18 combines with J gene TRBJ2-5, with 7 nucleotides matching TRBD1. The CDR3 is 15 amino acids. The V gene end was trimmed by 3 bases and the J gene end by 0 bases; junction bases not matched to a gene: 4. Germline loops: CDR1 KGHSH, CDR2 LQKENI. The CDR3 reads CASSPRDSNQETQYF. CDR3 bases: TGTGCCAGCTCACCGAGGGACAGCAACCAAGAGACCCAGTACTTC.

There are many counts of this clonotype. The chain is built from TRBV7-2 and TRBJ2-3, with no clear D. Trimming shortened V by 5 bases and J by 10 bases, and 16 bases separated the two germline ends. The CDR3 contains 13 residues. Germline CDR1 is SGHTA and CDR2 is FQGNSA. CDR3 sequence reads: CASSPGRAGAQYF. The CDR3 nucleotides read TGTGCCAGCAGCCCCGGACGGGCCGGTGCGCAGTATTTT.

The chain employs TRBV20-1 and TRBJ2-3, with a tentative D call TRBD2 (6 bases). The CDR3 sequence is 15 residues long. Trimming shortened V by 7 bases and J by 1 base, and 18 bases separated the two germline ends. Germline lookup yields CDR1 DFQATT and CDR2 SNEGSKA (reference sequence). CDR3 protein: CSGQSRGTGTDTQYF. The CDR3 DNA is TGCAGTGGGCAATCTAGAGGGACTGGCACAGATACGCAGTATTTT.

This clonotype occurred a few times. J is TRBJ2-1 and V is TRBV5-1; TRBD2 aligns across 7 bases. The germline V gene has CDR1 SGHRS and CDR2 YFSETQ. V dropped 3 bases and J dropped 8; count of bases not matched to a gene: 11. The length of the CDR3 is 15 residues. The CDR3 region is CASSSNPGLVDEQFF. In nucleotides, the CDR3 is TGCGCCAGCAGCTCAAACCCCGGACTAGTTGATGAGCAGTTCTTC.

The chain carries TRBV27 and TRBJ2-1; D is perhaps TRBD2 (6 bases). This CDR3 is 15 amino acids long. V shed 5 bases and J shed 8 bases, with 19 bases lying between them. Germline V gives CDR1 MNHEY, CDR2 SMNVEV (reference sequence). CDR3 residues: CASSPHRQPGDEQFF. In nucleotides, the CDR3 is TGTGCCAGCAGTCCACACCGACAGCCGGGGGATGAGCAGTTCTTC.

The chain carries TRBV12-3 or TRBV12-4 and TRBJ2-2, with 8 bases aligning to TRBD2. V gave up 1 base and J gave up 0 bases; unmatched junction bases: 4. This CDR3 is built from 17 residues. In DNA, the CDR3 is TGTGCCAGCAGTTTAGTAGCGGGGTCCTCGAACACCGGGGAGCTGTTTTTT. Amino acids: CASSLVAGSSNTGELFF.

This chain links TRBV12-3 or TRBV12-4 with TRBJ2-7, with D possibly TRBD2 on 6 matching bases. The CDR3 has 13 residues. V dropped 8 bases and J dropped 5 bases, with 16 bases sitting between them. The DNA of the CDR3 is TGTGCCAGCGCGGGAACAGCGCGGCACGAGCAGTACTTC. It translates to CASAGTARHEQYF.